This TCR beta chain emerged from a study of blood T cell repertoires in COVID-19. The overall study: Both acute and convalescent COVID-19 samples were obtained from the United States, Italy and Spain.

Sequenced by immunoSEQ multiplex PCR; TCRdb stores in-frame clones only, minus some. In the table there are some 160,000 clones, approximately 83% of which are singletons. The CDR3 length is 15 residues. Trimming took 2 bases from V and 1 from J; bases not matched to a gene: 6. Germline V gives CDR1 SGHKS, CDR2 YYEKEE (reference sequence). Sequenced material: peripheral blood. V is TRBV5-5 and J is TRBJ2-7; TRBD2 matches at 7 bases. The TCR sequence derives from a human donor in a cohort sampled during active COVID-19. In nucleotides, the CDR3 is TGTGCCAGCAGCTTCGAGTCTAGCGGATCCTACGAGCAGTACTTC. This encodes CASSFESSGSYEQYF.